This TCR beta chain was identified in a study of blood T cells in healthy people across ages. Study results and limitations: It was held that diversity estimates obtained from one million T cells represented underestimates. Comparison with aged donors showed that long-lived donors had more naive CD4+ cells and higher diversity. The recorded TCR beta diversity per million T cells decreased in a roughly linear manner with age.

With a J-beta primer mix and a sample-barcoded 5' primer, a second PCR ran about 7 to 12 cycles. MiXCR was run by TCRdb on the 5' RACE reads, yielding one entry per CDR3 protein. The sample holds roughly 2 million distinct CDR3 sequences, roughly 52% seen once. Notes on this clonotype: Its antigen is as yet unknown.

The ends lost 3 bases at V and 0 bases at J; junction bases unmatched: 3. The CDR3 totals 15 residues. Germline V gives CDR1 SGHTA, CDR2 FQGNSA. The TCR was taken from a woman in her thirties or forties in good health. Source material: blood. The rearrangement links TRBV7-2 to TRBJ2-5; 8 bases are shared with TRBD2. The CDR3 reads CASSFAGGNQETQYF. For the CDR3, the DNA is TGTGCCAGCAGCTTCGCGGGGGGAAACCAAGAGACCCAGTACTTC.